What follows are 10 T cell receptor beta chains derived from one specimen sequenced in a study of T-cell reconstitution after alpha-beta-depleted transplantation in children. Library preparation (for TCRbeta) was performed with unique molecular identifiers. Via MiXCR, TCRdb re-called the PCR reads, giving one row per CDR3 protein. The sample yields 280,000 or so distinct CDR3 sequences, roughly 11% seen once. Sample: peripheral blood, taken 180 days after TCRalphabeta/CD19-depleted stem cell transplant. The source of these receptors is a male patient under 10 years old who had a stem cell transplant for chronic granulomatous disease, so the T cells may come from the graft donor.

This clonotype was counted many times. The chain employs TRBV7-9 and TRBJ1-5; 7 bases agree with TRBD1. This CDR3 has 15 amino acids. V lost 5 bases, J lost 2 bases, and 6 bases stayed unmatched. Germline CDR1 and CDR2: SEHNR and FQNEAQ (reference sequence). The CDR3 loop is CASSPDRAGNQPQHF. The DNA for the CDR3 is TGTGCCAGCAGCCCTGACAGGGCCGGCAATCAGCCCCAGCATTTT.

This clonotype was recorded many times. The CDR3 sequence is CASSFSGLRSGPNYEQYF. The CDR3 bases are TGTGCCAGCAGCTTCTCGGGGCTGAGGTCGGGACCAAACTACGAGCAGTACTTC. This chain uses TRBV11-2 with TRBJ2-7, with D possibly being TRBD1 or TRBD2 (5 bases each). Trimming stripped 3 bases from V and 3 bases from J, with 24 bases between. The CDR3 loop spans 18 amino acids. Looked up from germline, CDR1 is SGHAT and CDR2 is FQNNGV.

This chain connects TRBV7-7 to TRBJ2-2, with D possibly matching TRBD2 (5 bases). Germline-derived CDR1 and CDR2 are SSHAT and FNYEAQ (reference sequence). The V end was cut by 1 base, the J end by 5 bases, with 8 bases between. The CDR3 spans 14 residues. CDR3 residues: CASSLVPGTGELFF. CDR3 DNA: TGTGCCAGCAGCTTAGTTCCGGGGACCGGGGAGCTGTTTTTT.

In its sample, this clonotype was seen a few times. The rearrangement uses TRBV4-2 and TRBJ2-7; 13 nucleotides match TRBD2. Germline CDR1 LGHNA, CDR2 YNFKEQ. The CDR3 has 16 residues. The J segment lost 1 base and the V segment lost 6 bases, leaving 6 bases of the junction unmatched. CDR3 DNA sequence: TGTGCCAGCAGTCTTGGGACTAGCGGGAATTCCTACGAGCAGTACTTC. This encodes CASSLGTSGNSYEQYF.

In its sample, this clonotype was seen many times. The V gene is TRBV4-3, the J gene TRBJ2-7; no clear D gene. This CDR3 region has 18 residues. Germline V CDR1 and CDR2: LGHNA, YSLEER. V shed 0 bases and J shed 0 bases, with 18 bases lying between them. The CDR3 nucleotides are TGCGCCAGCAGCCAAGATCTGGCAGGTGGGGTTCTCTCCTACGAGCAGTACTTC. Translating gives CASSQDLAGGVLSYEQYF.

This clonotype was counted at least ten times. V is TRBV4-2 and J is TRBJ1-2; D call uncertain. The CDR3 totals 15 residues. The V and J ends lost 0 bases and 5 bases respectively, with 13 bases between them. Germline V gene data show CDR1 as LGHNA and CDR2 as YNFKEQ. In nucleotides, the CDR3 is TGTGCCAGCAGCCAAGATTATAGGGAGAATTATGGCTACACCTTC. Its protein is CASSQDYRENYGYTF.

This clonotype was counted many times. The rearrangement links TRBV5-5 to TRBJ2-1; TRBD1 matches at 7 bases. V shed 0 bases, J shed 5 bases, and the junction held 2 bases outside the gene matches. Germline V gives CDR1 SGHKS, CDR2 YYEKEE (reference sequence). The CDR3 runs 14 residues. Here the CDR3 reads CASSLVRGNNEQFF. The CDR3 DNA follows: TGTGCCAGCAGCTTGGTCAGGGGGAACAATGAGCAGTTCTTC.

This clonotype was recorded at least ten times. The V gene is TRBV6-1, the J gene TRBJ2-1, with 7 bases that match TRBD2. Trimming removed 3 bases from V and 7 bases from J; junction bases left unmatched: 3. There are 13 residues in the CDR3. Germline V gene sequence: CDR1 MNHNS, CDR2 SASEGT. CDR3 loop: CASSEGTNNEQFF. CDR3 in DNA: TGTGCCAGCAGTGAGGGGACTAATAATGAGCAGTTCTTC.

This clonotype showed up many times. The chain links TRBV20-1 to TRBJ2-6; D unclear. The CDR3 spans 14 residues. Trimming cost V 6 bases and J 0 bases, with 9 bases left between them. CDR1 is DFQATT, CDR2 SNEGSKA, per germline (reference sequence). The CDR3 nucleotides are TGCAGTGCCCGCCGGCTCTCTGGGGCCAACGTCCTGACTTTC. Its translation: CSARRLSGANVLTF.

The sample holds many counts of this clonotype. The chain has TRBV5-1 and TRBJ2-1; D unresolved. The CDR3 sequence is 16 residues long. V was trimmed by 5 bases and J by 0 bases, leaving 15 bases between them. CDR1 and CDR2 (germline): SGHRS, YFSETQ. CDR3 coding DNA: TGCGCCAGCAGTGTCTTAAATACCCTCTCCTACAATGAGCAGTTCTTC. It is translated as CASSVLNTLSYNEQFF.